A single sample gave rise to the 30 T cell receptor beta chains below, sequenced in a study of blood T cells in healthy people across ages. Through a sample-barcoded 5' primer and a J-beta primer mix, a second PCR was run for roughly 6 to 11 cycles. TCRdb fed the 5' RACE reads into MiXCR, producing one record per CDR3 protein. This sample has approximately 790,000 distinct CDR3 sequences; roughly 60% occur once, and the top ten carry about 30%. The sequencing sample was made of blood. The receptors stem from a man aged 25 to 45 in good health.

This clonotype has a handful of counts. The chain combines TRBV20-1 with TRBJ2-5; D might be TRBD1 or TRBD2, each matching 5 bases. V was pared by 0 bases and J by 1 base, with 18 bases between. The CDR3 has 17 residues. The germline gives CDR1 DFQATT, CDR2 SNEGSKA (reference sequence). CDR3 in amino acids: CSARDSKRGQIQETQYF. Written as DNA, the CDR3 is TGCAGTGCTAGAGATTCCAAGAGGGGTCAAATCCAAGAGACCCAGTACTTC.

The rearrangement joins TRBV6-4 to TRBJ2-7; D not certain. Per the germline V gene, CDR1 is MRHNA and CDR2 is SNTAGT. Trimming removed 7 bases from V and 0 bases from J, with 10 bases in between. This CDR3 region has 13 residues. CDR3 in amino acids: CASMSLNSYEQYF. CDR3 nucleotides: TGTGCCAGCATGTCCCTGAACTCCTACGAGCAGTACTTC.

This chain connects TRBV3-1 to TRBJ2-1, with D maybe TRBD2 (6 bases). Trimming removed 4 bases from V and 9 bases from J, with 19 bases in between. CDR1 and CDR2 from the germline V gene are LGHDT and YNNKEL (reference sequence). The CDR3 extends over 15 amino acids. The CDR3 DNA is TGTGCCAGCAGCCGATGGGAGGCCGGGGATGGTGAGCAGTTCTTC. Residues: CASSRWEAGDGEQFF.

The sample holds many counts of this clonotype. This chain connects TRBV5-6 to TRBJ2-3, with D hard to call. V lost 4 bases and J 2 bases, leaving 11 bases between the germline ends. The CDR3 loop spans 14 amino acids. Germline CDR1 is SGHDT and CDR2 is YYEEEE. The CDR3 is CASSGVTTTDTQYF. The CDR3 DNA reads TGTGCCAGCAGCGGAGTCACAACCACAGATACGCAGTATTTT.

This chain uses TRBV9 with TRBJ1-6; tentatively, D is TRBD1 (6 bases). From germline, CDR1 is SGDLS and CDR2 YYNGEE. The CDR3 runs to 16 residues. The ends were cut back, 0 bases at V and 5 bases at J, with 12 bases in the middle. The CDR3 DNA reads TGTGCCAGCAGCGTAGCGTCCAGGACAGATAATTCACCCCTCCACTTT. Translation: CASSVASRTDNSPLHF.

This chain joins TRBV15 and TRBJ2-5; 13 bases map to TRBD2. CDR3 length equals 16 residues. V was clipped by 0 bases and J by 4 bases; unmatched bases: 2. Germline assignment: CDR1 LNHNV and CDR2 YYDKDF (reference sequence). In DNA, the CDR3 is TGTGCCACCAGCAGAGATGGGACTAGCGGGGTAGAGACCCAGTACTTC. Protein: CATSRDGTSGVETQYF.

This chain uses TRBV29-1 with TRBJ2-3; a weak D match, TRBD1 (6 bases). V was clipped by 8 bases and J by 2 bases, with 11 bases between them. This CDR3 is 12 amino acids long. Per germline, CDR1 SQVTM and CDR2 ANQGSEA. The CDR3 region has the DNA TGCAGCATTAGGGGGATCACAGATACGCAGTATTTT. It is translated as CSIRGITDTQYF.

This chain joins TRBV4-2 and TRBJ2-4; D not resolved. The closer fit of TRBJ2-7 to the DNA end suggests the J call may be wrong. Germline CDR1 reads LGHNA; CDR2 reads YNFKEQ. The CDR3 covers 13 residues. As DNA, the CDR3 is TGTGCCAGCAGCCAAGACGGCGACTACGAGCAGTACTTC. Amino acids: CASSQDGDYEQYF.

The rearrangement joins TRBV7-9 to TRBJ2-2; 8 bases match TRBD1. The germline V gene encodes CDR1 SEHNR and CDR2 FQNEAQ (reference sequence). After removal of 5 bases from V and 5 bases from J, the junction contained 4 bases not matched to a gene. The CDR3 runs 14 residues. The CDR3, as DNA: TGTGCCAGCAGCGGACAGGGAAGGACCGGGGAGCTGTTTTTT. Amino acids: CASSGQGRTGELFF.

The CDR3 protein is CASSYSILSGEKEQFF. CDR3 nucleotides: TGTGCCAGCAGTTACTCGATCCTCAGCGGGGAGAAGGAGCAGTTCTTC. The chain links TRBV6-6 to TRBJ2-1, with 7 bases matching TRBD2. The CDR3 is 16 amino acids. J gave up 10 bases and V 0 bases, and 12 bases lay outside the gene matches. Germline V gene sequence: CDR1 MNHNY, CDR2 SVGAGI (reference sequence).

This clonotype was observed a single time. The CDR3 DNA follows: TGTGCCAGCAGCTTAAATCCCGGGGAAGAGACCCAGTACTTC. Protein product: CASSLNPGEETQYF. The chain is built from TRBV11-2 and TRBJ2-5; D is possibly TRBD2 (5 bases). Per germline, CDR1 SGHAT and CDR2 FQNNGV. Trimming removed 2 bases from V and 3 bases from J, with 10 bases in between. The CDR3 is 14 residues long.

The sample holds a few counts of this clonotype. CDR3 sequence (DNA): TGCGCCAGCAGCTCCTGGACTAGCGGGGAGTACAATGAGCAGTTCTTC. This encodes CASSSWTSGEYNEQFF. This sequence joins TRBV5-1 and TRBJ2-1; the match to TRBD2 covers 12 bases. Germline V lookup: CDR1 SGHRS, CDR2 YFSETQ. Unmatched junction bases numbered 5, after V lost 3 bases and J lost 4 bases. The CDR3 has 16 residues.

This chain joins TRBV9 and TRBJ2-7; 9 bases match TRBD1. This CDR3 is built from 16 residues. V dropped 3 bases and J dropped 4; count of bases not matched to a gene: 11. Looked up from germline, CDR1 is SGDLS and CDR2 is YYNGEE. As DNA, the CDR3 is TGTGCCAGCAGCGGACCTCCGGGACAGGGAGAGTACGAGCAGTACTTC. As protein: CASSGPPGQGEYEQYF.

V gene TRBV15 combines with J gene TRBJ2-5; a possible D gene is TRBD2 (6 bases). CDR3 size: 15 residues. The V gene lost 2 bases and the J gene lost 4 bases, with 14 bases spanning the gap. Germline CDR1 and CDR2: LNHNV and YYDKDF (reference sequence). The CDR3 coding sequence is TGTGCCACCAGCAGAACCTATAGCGGCCTAGAGACCCAGTACTTC. Encoded protein: CATSRTYSGLETQYF. Full variable domain (rest looked up from reference TRBV15 and TRBJ2-5): DAMVIQNPRYQVTQFGKPVTLSCSQTLNHNVMYWYQQKSSQAPKLLFHYYDKDFNNEADTPDNFQSRRPNTSFCFLDIRSPGLGDTAMYLCATSRTYSGLETQYFGPGTRLLVL.

The chain carries TRBV4-3 and TRBJ2-1; no firm D call. CDR1 and CDR2 from the germline V gene are LGHNA and YSLEER. Deletions cut 0 bases from V and 2 bases from J, with 11 bases between. This CDR3 spans 16 amino acids. The CDR3 spells CASSQEWDFAYNEQFF. The CDR3 nucleotides read TGCGCCAGCAGCCAAGAATGGGATTTCGCCTACAATGAGCAGTTCTTC.

The chain recombines TRBV5-1 with TRBJ2-7; TRBD1 matches 10 bases. The germline V gene encodes CDR1 SGHRS and CDR2 YFSETQ. The CDR3 is 13 amino acids. The V and J ends lost 4 bases and 3 bases, in that order; junction bases with no gene match: 1. CDR3 amino acids: CASSDRGLYEQYF. As DNA, the CDR3 is TGCGCCAGCAGCGACAGGGGGCTCTACGAGCAGTACTTC. Drawing the rest from reference TRBV5-1 and TRBJ2-7, the complete variable domain is KAGVTQTPRYLIKTRGQQVTLSCSPISGHRSVSWYQQTPGQGLQFLFEYFSETQRNKGNFPGRFSGRQFSNSRSEMNVSTLELGDSALYLCASSDRGLYEQYFGPGTRLTVT.

The rearrangement links TRBV7-3 to TRBJ2-1; 11 bases fit TRBD2. There are 19 residues in the CDR3. CDR1 SGHTA and CDR2 FQGTGA come from the germline V gene. The V gene end was trimmed by 4 bases and the J gene end by 2 bases; junction bases not matched to a gene: 13. CDR3 amino acids: CASSSRGRLAGGPYNEQFF. The CDR3 nucleotides are TGTGCCAGCAGCTCGAGGGGGAGGCTAGCGGGGGGCCCCTACAATGAGCAGTTCTTC.

The chain recombines TRBV6-2 or TRBV6-3 with TRBJ2-5; weak D call: TRBD2 (6 bases). The germline V gene encodes CDR1 MNHEY and CDR2 SVGEGT. The germline V and J ends were trimmed by 4 bases and 1 base, with 13 bases remaining between them. The CDR3 loop spans 15 amino acids. This CDR3 is CASSSTRMGQETQYF. As DNA, the CDR3 is TGTGCCAGCAGTTCGACTAGAATGGGCCAAGAGACCCAGTACTTC.

The table lists this clonotype with a few counts. The V and J genes are TRBV7-6 and TRBJ1-2, with a possible D match to TRBD1 (5 bases). Germline-derived CDR1 and CDR2 are SGHVS and FNYEAQ. V was cut by 0 bases and J by 7 bases, with 12 bases left in between. This CDR3 is built from 14 residues. The CDR3 region is CASSLAVAGTGYTF. Written as DNA, the CDR3 is TGTGCCAGCAGCTTAGCGGTGGCAGGGACTGGCTACACCTTC.

This clonotype came up a few times. The V call is TRBV9, the J call TRBJ2-7; D is possibly TRBD2 (5 bases). The V and J ends lost 2 bases and 9 bases respectively, with 15 bases between them. Germline CDR1 is SGDLS and CDR2 is YYNGEE. This CDR3 contains 13 residues. The CDR3 bases are TGTGCCAGCAGCGTCTCCACCGGTGGGAGGCAGTACTTC. Its translation is CASSVSTGGRQYF.

V usage is TRBV25-1 and J usage is TRBJ2-5; possible D gene TRBD1, 6 bases. V was trimmed by 3 bases and J by 2 bases, leaving 13 bases between them. Germline-derived CDR1 and CDR2 are MGHDK and SYGVNS. The CDR3 totals 15 residues. CDR3 nucleotides: TGTGCCAGCAGTGACATATGGGGGCGGCAAGAGACCCAGTACTTC. It yields the protein CASSDIWGRQETQYF. Full variable domain (remainder filled in from reference TRBV25-1 and TRBJ2-5): EADIYQTPRYLVIGTGKKITLECSQTMGHDKMYWYQQDPGMELHLIHYSYGVNSTEKGDLSSESTVSRIRTEHFPLTLESARPSHTSQYLCASSDIWGRQETQYFGPGTRLLVL.

The chain is built from TRBV11-1 and TRBJ1-2; 7 bases line up with TRBD1. With V trimmed by 5 bases and J by 0 bases, 18 bases remained unmatched. CDR3 length equals 19 residues. The germline V gene has CDR1 SGHAT and CDR2 FQDESV (reference sequence). The CDR3 DNA is TGTGCCAGCAGCGGGGGATGGACAGGCCTACGTACAACTAACTATGGCTACACCTTC. This translates into CASSGGWTGLRTTNYGYTF. Complete variable domain (other parts from reference TRBV11-1 and TRBJ1-2): EAEVAQSPRYKITEKSQAVAFWCDPISGHATLYWYRQILGQGPELLVQFQDESVVDDSQLPKDRFSAERLKGVDSTLKIQPAELGDSAMYLCASSGGWTGLRTTNYGYTFGSGTRLTVV.

The V call is TRBV9, the J call TRBJ2-7; 8 bases are shared with TRBD2. J gave up 1 base and V 3 bases, and 9 bases lay outside the gene matches. Germline V gene lookup returns CDR1 SGDLS and CDR2 YYNGEE. The CDR3 loop spans 16 amino acids. CDR3 sequence: CASSAGGASESYEQYF. In DNA, the CDR3 is TGTGCCAGCAGCGCGGGGGGGGCTAGCGAGTCCTACGAGCAGTACTTC.

This chain joins TRBV4-2 and TRBJ2-5; 7 bases agree with TRBD2. The end of the DNA fits TRBJ2-7 better, so the J call may be wrong. Germline V lookup: CDR1 LGHNA, CDR2 YNFKEQ. CDR3 length equals 16 residues. CDR3 amino acids: CASSQGKGGRSYEQYF. The CDR3 DNA sequence: TGTGCCAGCAGCCAAGGAAAGGGAGGGCGGAGCTACGAGCAGTACTTC.

CDR3 region: CASSATVTNEKLFF. The DNA for the CDR3 is TGTGCCAGCAGCGCGACAGTTACTAATGAAAAACTGTTTTTT. The J gene is TRBJ1-4, the V gene TRBV7-9; the D gene is possibly TRBD1 (5 bases). The CDR3 has 14 amino acids. CDR1 SEHNR and CDR2 FQNEAQ come from the germline V gene (reference sequence). V gave up 5 bases and J gave up 2 bases, with 9 bases separating them.

The gene calls are TRBV5-6 and TRBJ2-4; D might be TRBD2 (6 bases). This CDR3 spans 13 amino acids. V gave up 4 bases and J gave up 13 bases, with 18 bases separating them. The germline CDR1 and CDR2 sequences are SGHDT and YYEEEE. The CDR3 DNA is TGTGCCAGCAGCAGTTACAACTCGGGGGAGCAGTACTTC. Protein product: CASSSYNSGEQYF. The entire variable domain, with the rest obtained from reference TRBV5-6 and TRBJ2-4, is as follows: DAGVTQSPTHLIKTRGQQVTLRCSPKSGHDTVSWYQQALGQGPQFIFQYYEEEERQRGNFPDRFSGHQFPNYSSELNVNALLLGDSALYLCASSSYNSGEQYFGAGTRLSVL.

V is TRBV5-1 and J is TRBJ2-5, with 7 bases matching TRBD1. V lost 4 bases to trimming and J lost 2 bases; unmatched junction nucleotides: 17. The CDR3 runs 18 residues. Looked up from germline, CDR1 is SGHRS and CDR2 is YFSETQ. CDR3 nucleotides: TGCGCCAGCAGCCGGAAATGGGACAGAAACATTAAACAAGAGACCCAGTACTTC. Its translation: CASSRKWDRNIKQETQYF.

The CDR3 region has the DNA TGTGCCAGCAGCTTAGCCCTCGCCGCCTCCTACGAGCAGTACTTC. It yields the protein CASSLALAASYEQYF. This chain joins TRBV7-2 and TRBJ2-7; D not certain. This CDR3 has 15 residues. V lost 0 bases, J lost 0 bases, and 9 bases lay in between. Looked up from germline, CDR1 is SGHTA and CDR2 is FQGNSA.

J is TRBJ2-1 and V is TRBV4-2, with 11 bases lining up with TRBD2. Per the germline V gene, CDR1 is LGHNA and CDR2 is YNFKEQ. This CDR3 has 17 amino acids. V shed 4 bases and J 2 bases; nucleotides not matched to a gene: 7. The CDR3 DNA follows: TGTGCCAGCAGCCCCCGAGTAGCGGGGGGGCCCTACAATGAGCAGTTCTTC. It is translated as CASSPRVAGGPYNEQFF.

This clonotype has only a few counts. The V call is TRBV10-3, the J call TRBJ2-5; no reliable D call. From germline, CDR1 is ENHRY and CDR2 SYGVKD. Deletions cut 2 bases from V and 2 bases from J, with 3 bases between. CDR3 length: 12 residues. The CDR3 sequence: CAISEVQETQYF. The DNA of the CDR3 is TGTGCCATCAGTGAGGTTCAAGAGACCCAGTACTTC.